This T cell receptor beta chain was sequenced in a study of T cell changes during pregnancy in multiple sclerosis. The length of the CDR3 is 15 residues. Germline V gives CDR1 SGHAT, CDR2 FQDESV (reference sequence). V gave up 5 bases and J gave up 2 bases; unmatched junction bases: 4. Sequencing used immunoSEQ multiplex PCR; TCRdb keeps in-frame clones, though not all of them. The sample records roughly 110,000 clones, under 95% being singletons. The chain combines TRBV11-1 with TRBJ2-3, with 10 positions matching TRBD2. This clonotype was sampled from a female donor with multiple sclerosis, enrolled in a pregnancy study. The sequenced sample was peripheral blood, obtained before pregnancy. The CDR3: CASSAGTSDTDTQYF. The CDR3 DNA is TGTGCCAGCAGCGCCGGGACTAGCGACACAGATACGCAGTATTTT.